These 10 T cell receptor beta chains were sequenced from one sample in a study of memory CD4+ T cells and cytomegalovirus serostatus (dated by TCRdb to between 2018 and 2020). Single viable CD3+CD4+CD8-CD45RO+ cells were sorted as memory CD4+ T cells on a FACSAria II. The library relied on the immunoSEQ multiplex PCR assay. Not all clones reach the TCRdb copy of this immuneACCESS table, which keeps in-frame sequences only. Checked studies attribute under half of the gap to unresolved V genes and leave the rest unexplained. The sample table lists some 30,000 clones, under 80% of them with a count of one. The top ten clones comprise roughly 0.63% of the sample. The sample comprised memory CD4+ T cells from blood. The source is an adult in good health and CMV-seronegative. Some clones in this sample may be carry-over from other donors' samples.

The chain employs TRBV10-3 and TRBJ1-5; no clear D gene. Trimming took off 5 bases at V and 7 bases at J, with 15 bases between the two ends. This CDR3 comprises 14 residues. Germline CDR1 ENHRY, CDR2 SYGVKD. The CDR3 protein is CAISPREEKQPQHF. For the CDR3, the DNA is TGTGCCATCAGTCCCAGAGAGGAGAAACAGCCCCAGCATTTT.

This clone was seen only a few times. The genes are TRBV5-6 and TRBJ2-7, with unresolved D. The germline gives CDR1 SGHDT, CDR2 YYEEEE. Trimming took 1 base from V and 1 from J, leaving 12 bases between them. The CDR3 contains 15 residues. CDR3 sequence reads: CASSLLQVPSYEQYF. DNA of the CDR3: TGTGCCAGCAGCTTGTTGCAGGTTCCTTCCTACGAGCAGTACTTC. The entire variable domain, with the rest obtained from reference TRBV5-6 and TRBJ2-7, is as follows: DAGVTQSPTHLIKTRGQQVTLRCSPKSGHDTVSWYQQALGQGPQFIFQYYEEEERQRGNFPDRFSGHQFPNYSSELNVNALLLGDSALYLCASSLLQVPSYEQYFGPGTRLTVT.

This clone was counted between two and nine times. The chain joins TRBV2 to TRBJ1-6; D perhaps matches TRBD1 (5 bases). With 7 bases removed from V and 0 bases from J, the gap between germline ends came to 10 bases. Germline V lookup: CDR1 SNHLY, CDR2 FYNNEI. CDR3 length equals 15 residues. Here the CDR3 reads CASTRESSYNSPLHF. As DNA, the CDR3 is TGTGCCAGCACCAGGGAGAGCTCCTATAATTCACCCCTCCACTTT.

There are a few counts of this clone. The rearrangement uses TRBV5-1 and TRBJ1-1; D is unclear. This CDR3 region has 13 residues. The ends were cut back, 0 bases at V and 5 bases at J, with 8 bases in the middle. Germline loops: CDR1 SGHRS, CDR2 YFSETQ. Here the CDR3 DNA reads TGCGCCAGCAGCTTGGAAGGGTTTACTGAAGCTTTCTTT. This gives the protein CASSLEGFTEAFF.

The J gene is TRBJ1-2, the V gene TRBV19; 7 bases map to TRBD1. Germline V gene lookup returns CDR1 LNHDA and CDR2 SQIVND (reference sequence). The CDR3 has 14 amino acids. Trimming removed 8 bases from V and 4 bases from J; junction bases left unmatched: 10. The CDR3 reads CASRPGGYLYGYTF. CDR3 coding DNA: TGTGCCAGTCGGCCAGGGGGGTACCTCTATGGCTACACCTTC.

A note on this clone: At one of its ends the junction is not consistent with the germline gene, which may arise from a read error. This sample includes further DNA sequences coding for the same CDR3. The V and J genes are TRBV5-4 and TRBJ1-1, with 10 bases matching TRBD1. Germline V gene data show CDR1 as SGHNT and CDR2 as YYREEE (reference sequence). The CDR3 spans 16 residues. CDR3 coding DNA: TGTGCCAGCAGCTTGTGGACAGGGGGTCGGAACACTGAAGCTTTTTTT. Translating it yields CASSLWTGGRNTEAFF.

The chain employs TRBV5-4 and TRBJ1-1, with D hard to call. The CDR3 sequence is 12 residues long. V was clipped by 2 bases and J by 3 bases, with 5 bases between them. Germline CDR1 and CDR2: SGHNT and YYREEE (reference sequence). The CDR3 region has the DNA TGTGCCAGCAGCTTCAGGCACACTGAAGCTTTCTTT. This encodes CASSFRHTEAFF.

The V and J genes are TRBV30 and TRBJ2-5, with 8 positions matching TRBD2. This CDR3 is built from 13 residues. Germline V gives CDR1 GTSNPN, CDR2 SVGIG (reference sequence). The V segment lost 4 bases and the J segment 4 bases; nucleotides outside the gene matches: 5. CDR3 residues: CAWTRGGVETQYF. Written as DNA, the CDR3 is TGTGCCTGGACCCGGGGGGGCGTAGAGACCCAGTACTTC.

As regards this clone: This same CDR3 is encoded by further DNA sequences in the sample. The chain combines TRBV9 with TRBJ1-5, with a weak D call TRBD1 (5 bases). The germline V gene has CDR1 SGDLS and CDR2 YYNGEE. V dropped 7 bases and J dropped 0 bases, with 8 bases sitting between them. The CDR3 is 13 residues long. CDR3 protein: CASGGDSNQPQHF. In nucleotides, the CDR3 is TGTGCCAGCGGGGGGGATAGCAATCAGCCCCAGCATTTT.

This chain uses TRBV6-5 with TRBJ1-1, with D hard to call. The V gene's germline CDR1 is MNHEY and CDR2 SVGAGI. V lost 2 bases, J lost 11 bases, and 12 bases lay in between. This CDR3 is built from 12 residues. The CDR3 nucleotides are TGTGCCAGCAGTTACGGGCCCAGCGGGGCTTTCTTT. As protein: CASSYGPSGAFF.